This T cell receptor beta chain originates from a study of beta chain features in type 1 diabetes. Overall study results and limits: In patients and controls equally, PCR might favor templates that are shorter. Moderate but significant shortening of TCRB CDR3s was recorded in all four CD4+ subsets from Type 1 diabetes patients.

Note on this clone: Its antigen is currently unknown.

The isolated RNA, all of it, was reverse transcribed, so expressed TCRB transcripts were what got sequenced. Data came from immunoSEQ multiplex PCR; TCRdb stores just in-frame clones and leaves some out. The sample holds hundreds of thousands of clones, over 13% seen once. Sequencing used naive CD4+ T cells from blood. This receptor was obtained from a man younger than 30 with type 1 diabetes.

DNA of the CDR3: TGCGCCAGCAGCCAAGATTGGGCAGGGGAACGTTCACCCCTCCACTTT. Translating gives CASSQDWAGERSPLHF. The V gene is TRBV4-3, the J gene TRBJ1-6; weak D call: TRBD1 (6 bases). Germline CDR1 reads LGHNA; CDR2 reads YSLEER. Trimming pared 0 bases from V and 9 bases from J, leaving 15 bases between. CDR3 length: 16 amino acids.